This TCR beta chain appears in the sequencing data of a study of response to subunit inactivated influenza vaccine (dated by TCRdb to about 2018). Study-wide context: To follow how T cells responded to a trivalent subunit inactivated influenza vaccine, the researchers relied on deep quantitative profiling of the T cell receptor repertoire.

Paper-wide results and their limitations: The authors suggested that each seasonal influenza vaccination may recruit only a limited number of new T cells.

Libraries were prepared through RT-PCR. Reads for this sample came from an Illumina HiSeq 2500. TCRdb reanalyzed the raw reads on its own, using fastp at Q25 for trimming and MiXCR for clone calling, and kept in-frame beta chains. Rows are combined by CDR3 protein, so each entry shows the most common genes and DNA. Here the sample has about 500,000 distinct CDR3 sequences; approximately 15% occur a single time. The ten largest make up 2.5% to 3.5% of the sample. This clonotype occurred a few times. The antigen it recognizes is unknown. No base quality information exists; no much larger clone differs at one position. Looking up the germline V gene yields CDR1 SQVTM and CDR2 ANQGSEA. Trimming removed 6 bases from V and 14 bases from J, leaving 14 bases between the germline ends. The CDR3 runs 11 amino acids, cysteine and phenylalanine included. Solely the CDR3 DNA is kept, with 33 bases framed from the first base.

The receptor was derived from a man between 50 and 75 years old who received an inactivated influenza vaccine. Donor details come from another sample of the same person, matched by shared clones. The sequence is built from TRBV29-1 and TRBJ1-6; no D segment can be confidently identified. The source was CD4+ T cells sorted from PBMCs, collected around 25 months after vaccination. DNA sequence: TGCAGCGTCTCTGTTGGAACCACCCTCCACTTT. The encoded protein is CSVSVGTTLHF.